These 26 T cell receptor beta chains were all obtained from the same sample, sequenced in a study of blood T cells in healthy people across ages. Together with a sample-barcoded 5' primer, a J-beta primer mix was included in a second PCR lasting 7 to 11 cycles. TCRdb independently ran MiXCR on the 5' RACE reads; one entry per CDR3 protein. The table has 870,000 or so distinct CDR3 sequences, under 35% seen once; the top ten hold 17%. The sequencing input was blood. The receptor set was obtained from an elderly woman in good health.

The chain uses TRBV4-1 and TRBJ1-2, with a weak D call TRBD1 (5 bases). The V end lost 0 bases, the J end lost 3 bases, and 11 bases lay between the germline ends. CDR1 is MGHRA, CDR2 YSYEKL, per germline. CDR3 length equals 15 residues. The CDR3 nucleotides are TGCGCCAGCAGCCAAGATAGGCAGGGCTACTATGGCTACACCTTC. The encoded protein is CASSQDRQGYYGYTF.

This clonotype was recorded a few times. A much larger clone sits a single nucleotide away, making a read error possible. The CDR3 DNA follows: TGCAGCGTTCGGGGGACAGGGACCTACAATGAGCAGTACTTC. As protein: CSVRGTGTYNEQYF. The rearrangement links TRBV29-1 to TRBJ2-1; TRBD1 aligns across 9 bases. The J call may be in error: the DNA end matches TRBJ2-7 better. The CDR3 covers 14 residues. Looked up from germline, CDR1 is SQVTM and CDR2 is ANQGSEA.

The sample holds many counts of this clonotype. V usage is TRBV12-3 or TRBV12-4 and J usage is TRBJ1-1; D remains ambiguous. This CDR3 contains 15 residues. Between the trimmed V and J ends, which lost 3 bases and 1 base, there was a span of 12 bases. This CDR3 is CASSLGNPRNTEAFF. In DNA form, the CDR3 reads TGTGCCAGCAGTTTGGGGAACCCGCGGAACACTGAAGCTTTCTTT.

This clonotype was observed many times. The chain employs TRBV6-2 or TRBV6-3 and TRBJ2-7; 9 bases map to TRBD2. Germline CDR1 is MNHEY and CDR2 is SVGEGT. Losses at the gene ends were 6 bases for V and 5 bases for J; bases not matched to a gene: 20. This CDR3 spans 18 amino acids. CDR3 sequence (DNA): TGTGCCAGCAGCCCCTACGGACGTGCTAGCGGGAAGACTAACGAGCAGTACTTC. It encodes CASSPYGRASGKTNEQYF.

The chain has TRBV30 and TRBJ2-7; D remains ambiguous. The J call may be mistaken, given a closer DNA end match to TRBJ2-5. Germline values: CDR1 GTSNPN, CDR2 SVGIG (reference sequence). The CDR3 is made up of 12 amino acids. In DNA, the CDR3 is TGTGCCTGGAGTGTGTCCCGGGAGACCCAGTACTTC. Amino acid sequence: CAWSVSRETQYF.

In regard to this clonotype: The junction departs from germline at one end; a sequencing error may be responsible. J is TRBJ1-5 and V is TRBV7-9; TRBD1 aligns across 8 bases. Germline CDR1 reads SEHNR; CDR2 reads FQNEAQ (reference sequence). This CDR3 has 16 amino acids. This chain's CDR3 is CAGSQGQGYSNQPQHF. The CDR3 DNA reads as TGTGCCGGCAGCCAAGGACAGGGCTATAGCAATCAGCCCCAGCATTTT.

This clonotype was recorded at least ten times. The V and J genes are TRBV24-1 and TRBJ2-3; maybe TRBD2 (6 bases). Germline-derived CDR1 and CDR2 are KGHDR and SFDVKD. Trimming took 5 bases from V and 10 from J, leaving 12 bases between them. The CDR3 has 12 residues. The CDR3 loop reads CATSVASEAQYF. CDR3 sequence (DNA): TGTGCCACCAGTGTAGCTAGCGAAGCGCAGTATTTT.

V usage is TRBV29-1 and J usage is TRBJ1-4; D gene uncertain. V lost 3 bases and J lost 3, with 8 bases in between. Looked up from germline, CDR1 is SQVTM and CDR2 is ANQGSEA. The CDR3 consists of 13 residues. The DNA of the CDR3 is TGCAGCGTTGAGGTTACCGCTAATGAAAAACTGTTTTTT. It specifies CSVEVTANEKLFF.

This clonotype was observed at least ten times. The gene calls are TRBV10-3 and TRBJ2-1, with TRBD2 matching over 8 bases. The germline V gene has CDR1 ENHRY and CDR2 SYGVKD. J was trimmed by 11 bases and V by 2 bases; bases with no gene match: 8. The CDR3 is 14 amino acids. For the CDR3, the DNA is TGTGCCATCAGTGAGGAGGGGACTAGAGGTCAGCAGTTCTTC. Translating it yields CAISEEGTRGQQFF.

Comment on this clonotype: A much more abundant neighbour one base away suggests this may be a read error. The chain has TRBV10-3 and TRBJ1-1; TRBD1 is a possible D gene (6 bases). This CDR3 is 14 amino acids long. Germline CDR1 is ENHRY and CDR2 is SYGVKD. V was shortened by 4 bases and J by 5 bases, with 14 bases between the two germline ends. CDR3: CAISGGQGNTEAFF. The CDR3 bases are TGTGCCATCAGTGGGGGGCAGGGAAATACTGAAGCTTTCTTT.

In this sample, this clonotype turned up many times. The chain combines TRBV7-2 with TRBJ2-5; 9 bases are shared with TRBD1. The germline V gene has CDR1 SGHTA and CDR2 FQGNSA. V lost 4 bases and J lost 5; bases outside the gene matches: 5. The CDR3 runs 14 residues. CDR3 sequence reads: CASSSLTGGETQYF. The CDR3 DNA follows: TGTGCCAGCAGCTCCCTGACAGGGGGGGAGACCCAGTACTTC.

To note about this clonotype: One base away lies a much larger clone, so this may be a sequencing read error. The chain carries TRBV6-5 and TRBJ1-2; TRBD1 matches at 8 bases. The CDR3 length is 15 residues. Germline V gives CDR1 MNHEY, CDR2 SVGAGI. CDR3 in DNA: TGTGCCGGCAGTTACACGGGACAGGCGTTCTATGGCTACACCTTC. It codes for CAGSYTGQAFYGYTF.

This clonotype was observed a few times. The rearrangement uses TRBV19 and TRBJ2-6; D may be TRBD2 (5 bases). CDR3 length: 16 residues. Looked up from germline, CDR1 is LNHDA and CDR2 is SQIVND (reference sequence). Trimming cost V 2 bases and J 1 base, with 9 bases left between them. The CDR3 DNA sequence: TGTGCCAGTAGTATAACGGGGAAGTCTGGGGCCAACGTCCTGACTTTC. Its protein is CASSITGKSGANVLTF.

This clonotype has more than one count but fewer than ten. A much larger clone differs by one base, so this may be a read error. CDR3 sequence: CASSIAVYNEQYF. The CDR3 nucleotides are TGCGCCAGCAGCATAGCCGTTTACAATGAGCAGTACTTC. This sequence joins TRBV5-1 and TRBJ2-7; D is undetermined. V lost 4 bases, J lost 7 bases, and 15 bases lay in between. There are 13 residues in the CDR3. CDR1 and CDR2 from the germline V gene are SGHRS and YFSETQ.

This clonotype has just a few counts. The rearrangement uses TRBV12-3 or TRBV12-4 and TRBJ2-2, with 8 positions matching TRBD2. V shed 5 bases and J 8 bases; nucleotides not matched to a gene: 22. The length of the CDR3 is 19 residues. CDR3 DNA sequence: TGTGCCAGCAGTCTGAGGGGGGCCGGGGGGGCGTTTAATATAGGGGAGCTGTTTTTT. Protein product: CASSLRGAGGAFNIGELFF.

This clonotype was observed at least ten times. The V call is TRBV7-2, the J call TRBJ2-7; D tentatively reads TRBD1 or TRBD2 (5 bases each). Trimming shortened V by 8 bases and J by 3 bases, and 14 bases separated the two germline ends. In germline, CDR1 is SGHTA, CDR2 FQGNSA. The CDR3 length is 13 residues. The CDR3 region is CASGRDVLYEQYF. The CDR3 DNA is TGTGCCAGCGGCCGGGACGTCCTCTACGAGCAGTACTTC. The full variable domain, its missing parts supplied by reference TRBV7-2 and TRBJ2-7, is GAGVSQSPSNKVTEKGKDVELRCDPISGHTALYWYRQSLGQGLEFLIYFQGNSAPDKSGLPSDRFSAERTGGSVSTLTIQRTQQEDSAVYLCASGRDVLYEQYFGPGTRLTVT.

The V and J genes are TRBV7-9 and TRBJ1-2; TRBD1 is a possible D gene (6 bases). The CDR3 covers 14 residues. Per germline, CDR1 SEHNR and CDR2 FQNEAQ (reference sequence). Trimming left V 4 bases short and J 4 bases short, with 13 bases between. This CDR3 reads CASSSTWDTYGYTF. DNA of the CDR3: TGTGCCAGCAGCTCGACTTGGGACACCTATGGCTACACCTTC.

This clonotype was detected a few times. A read error is the likely source, as a far larger clone sits one nucleotide away. The gene calls are TRBV12-3 or TRBV12-4 and TRBJ2-5; D gene uncertain. This CDR3 has 11 residues. The CDR3 is CAGSFEETQYF. The CDR3 region has the DNA TGTGCCGGCAGTTTTGAAGAGACCCAGTACTTC.

This clonotype was seen many times. This rearrangement joins TRBV7-2 to TRBJ2-1, with 10 bases aligning to TRBD2. Germline loops: CDR1 SGHTA, CDR2 FQGNSA. This CDR3 has 16 residues. Trimming took 4 bases from V and 10 from J; bases not matched to a gene: 13. This CDR3 is CASSSFESGGAKEQFF. In DNA, the CDR3 is TGTGCCAGCAGCTCCTTTGAAAGCGGGGGGGCCAAGGAGCAGTTCTTC.

For the CDR3, the DNA is TGTGCCAGCAGCCAAGATGGGACTAGCGGGGGGGCTTTCGGCACAGATACGCAGTATTTT. Protein sequence: CASSQDGTSGGAFGTDTQYF. The chain links TRBV4-2 to TRBJ2-3; 16 bases align to TRBD2. Germline loops: CDR1 LGHNA, CDR2 YNFKEQ. J lost 1 base, V lost 0 bases, and 7 bases had no gene match. The CDR3 sequence is 20 residues long.

This clonotype was seen only a few times. This sequence joins TRBV10-3 and TRBJ2-3; D is unclear. CDR1 is ENHRY, CDR2 SYGVKD, per germline. The CDR3 loop spans 13 amino acids. Trimming cost V 4 bases and J 2 bases, with 7 bases left between them. CDR3 loop: CAISARITDTQYF. The CDR3, as DNA: TGTGCCATCAGTGCCCGAATCACAGATACGCAGTATTTT.

The chain joins TRBV3-1 to TRBJ1-1, with a possible D match to TRBD1 (6 bases). The CDR3 length is 15 residues. From germline, CDR1 is LGHDT and CDR2 YNNKEL (reference sequence). Trimming cost V 5 bases and J 4 bases, with 17 bases left between them. CDR3 DNA sequence: TGTGCCAGCAGCAACAGGGTCGAGGGTTTCACTGAAGCTTTCTTT. The encoded protein is CASSNRVEGFTEAFF.

This clonotype was seen a few times. The chain has TRBV7-2 and TRBJ2-7; 8 nucleotides match TRBD2. The CDR3 has 15 amino acids. Germline V gives CDR1 SGHTA, CDR2 FQGNSA. V was pared by 4 bases and J by 3 bases, with 8 bases of the junction left unmatched. The CDR3 DNA follows: TGTGCCAGCAGCTCGGGGGGGCAGGGAATCTACGAGCAGTACTTC. Protein: CASSSGGQGIYEQYF.

This clonotype was seen more than once but under ten times. The V and J genes are TRBV5-1 and TRBJ2-2; D is possibly TRBD1 (6 bases). Trimming left V 2 bases short and J 5 bases short, with 13 bases between. Germline loops: CDR1 SGHRS, CDR2 YFSETQ. The CDR3 sequence is 15 residues long. DNA for the CDR3: TGCGCCAGCAGCTTTGGTACAGGGCGGACCGGGGAGCTGTTTTTT. It encodes CASSFGTGRTGELFF.

CDR3 protein: CSARDRTGLNYGYTF. The CDR3 DNA follows: TGCAGTGCTAGAGATCGAACGGGTCTTAACTATGGCTACACCTTC. V gene TRBV20-1 combines with J gene TRBJ1-2; no reliable D call. The V gene lost 0 bases and the J gene lost 1 base, with 12 bases spanning the gap. The CDR3 spans 15 residues. Germline CDR1 and CDR2: DFQATT and SNEGSKA (reference sequence).

This clonotype was counted many times. The chain carries TRBV12-3 or TRBV12-4 and TRBJ2-7; no definite D call. The CDR3 runs 13 residues. Trimming took 3 bases from V and 1 from J, leaving 7 bases between them. CDR3 sequence (DNA): TGTGCCAGCAGTTTCCCCTCTTCCTACGAGCAGTACTTC. Amino acid sequence: CASSFPSSYEQYF.